This T cell receptor (beta chain) was retrieved from a study of blood T cell repertoires in COVID-19. Sequencing used immunoSEQ multiplex PCR; TCRdb keeps in-frame clones, though not all of them. The sample has 50,000 to 70,000 clones, around 82% seen once. The CDR3 is 13 residues long. Germline CDR1 reads SGHTA; CDR2 reads FQGNSA. Between the trimmed V and J ends, which lost 3 bases and 5 bases, there was a span of 11 bases. The TCR sequence derives from an elderly man with COVID-19, enrolled during active disease. The sequencing input was peripheral blood. This chain uses TRBV7-2 with TRBJ2-7; a possible D gene is TRBD1 (6 bases). In DNA, the CDR3 is TGTGCCAGCAGCTTCGGGACAAAAAACGAGCAGTACTTC. This sequence encodes CASSFGTKNEQYF.